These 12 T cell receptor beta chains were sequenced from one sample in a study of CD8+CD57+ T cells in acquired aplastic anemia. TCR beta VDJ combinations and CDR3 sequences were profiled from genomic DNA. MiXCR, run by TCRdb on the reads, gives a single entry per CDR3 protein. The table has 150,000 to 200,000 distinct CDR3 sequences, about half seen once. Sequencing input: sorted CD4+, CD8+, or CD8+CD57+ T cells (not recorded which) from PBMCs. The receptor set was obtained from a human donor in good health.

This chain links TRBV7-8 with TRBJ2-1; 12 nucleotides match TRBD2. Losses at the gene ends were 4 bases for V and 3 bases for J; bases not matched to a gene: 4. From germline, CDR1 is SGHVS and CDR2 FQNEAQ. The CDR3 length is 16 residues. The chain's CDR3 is CASSSRTSGDYNEQFF. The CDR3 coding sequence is TGTGCCAGCAGCTCCAGGACTAGCGGGGACTACAATGAGCAGTTCTTC.

CDR3 coding DNA: TGTGCCAGCAGTCCGGACAGGGGGTTCGCCTACGAGCAGTACTTC. This sequence encodes CASSPDRGFAYEQYF. The gene calls are TRBV2 and TRBJ2-7; 10 bases are shared with TRBD1. Germline assignment: CDR1 SNHLY and CDR2 FYNNEI. With 5 bases clipped from V and 2 bases from J, the junction kept 6 bases outside the gene matches. The CDR3 consists of 15 residues.

The CDR3 sequence is CAISGTGTEAFF. In DNA, the CDR3 is TGTGCCATCAGTGGGACAGGCACTGAAGCTTTCTTT. The chain combines TRBV10-3 with TRBJ1-1; TRBD1 agrees at 7 bases. The V and J ends lost 4 bases and 4 bases, in that order; junction bases with no gene match: 0. The CDR3 is 12 residues long. Per the germline V gene, CDR1 is ENHRY and CDR2 is SYGVKD.

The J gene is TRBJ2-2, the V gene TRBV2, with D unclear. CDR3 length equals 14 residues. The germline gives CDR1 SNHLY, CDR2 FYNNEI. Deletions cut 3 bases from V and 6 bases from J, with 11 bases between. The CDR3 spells CASSEFLTAGELFF. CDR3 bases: TGTGCCAGCAGTGAGTTTCTTACGGCCGGGGAGCTGTTTTTT.

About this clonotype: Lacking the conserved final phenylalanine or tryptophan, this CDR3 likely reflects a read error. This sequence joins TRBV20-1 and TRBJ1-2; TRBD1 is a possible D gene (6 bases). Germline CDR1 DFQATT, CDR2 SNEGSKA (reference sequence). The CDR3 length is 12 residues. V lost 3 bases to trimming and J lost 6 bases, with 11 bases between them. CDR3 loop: CSASEGGNGYTL. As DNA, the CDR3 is TGCAGTGCTAGTGAGGGGGGGAATGGCTACACCCTC.

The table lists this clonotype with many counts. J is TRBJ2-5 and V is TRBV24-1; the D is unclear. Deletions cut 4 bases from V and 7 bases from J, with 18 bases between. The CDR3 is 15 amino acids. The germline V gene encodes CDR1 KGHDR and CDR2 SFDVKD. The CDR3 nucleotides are TGTGCCACCAGTGACCCATTGAGACCGTCAGGGACCCAGTACTTC. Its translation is CATSDPLRPSGTQYF.

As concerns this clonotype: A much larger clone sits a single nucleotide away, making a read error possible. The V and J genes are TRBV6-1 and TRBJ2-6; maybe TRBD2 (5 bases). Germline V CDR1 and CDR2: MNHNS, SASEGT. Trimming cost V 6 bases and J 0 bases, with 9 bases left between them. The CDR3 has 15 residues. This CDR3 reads CASRPRASGANVLTF. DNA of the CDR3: TGTGCCAGCAGACCGCGGGCCTCTGGGGCCAACGTCCTGACTTTC.

Here the CDR3 reads CASSPTGYTEAFF. The CDR3, as DNA: TGTGCCAGTAGTCCAACAGGGTACACTGAAGCTTTCTTT. The rearrangement uses TRBV19 and TRBJ1-1, with a possible D match to TRBD1 (6 bases). Germline-derived CDR1 and CDR2 are LNHDA and SQIVND (reference sequence). CDR3 size: 13 residues. Trimming removed 5 bases at V and 3 bases at J, with 10 bases between.

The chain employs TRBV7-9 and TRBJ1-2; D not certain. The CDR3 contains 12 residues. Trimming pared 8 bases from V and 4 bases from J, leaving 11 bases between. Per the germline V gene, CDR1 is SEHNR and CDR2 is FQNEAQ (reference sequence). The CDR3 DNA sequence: TGTGCCAGCGGCGAAAACAGCTATGGCTACACCTTC. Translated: CASGENSYGYTF.

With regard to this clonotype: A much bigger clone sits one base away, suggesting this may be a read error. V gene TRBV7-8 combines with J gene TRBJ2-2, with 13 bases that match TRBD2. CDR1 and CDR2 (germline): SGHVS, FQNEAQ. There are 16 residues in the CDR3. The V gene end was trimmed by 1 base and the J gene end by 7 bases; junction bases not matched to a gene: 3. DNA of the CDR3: TGTGCCAGCAGCTTAGGGACTAGCGGGAGACACGGGGAGCTGTTTTTT. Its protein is CASSLGTSGRHGELFF.

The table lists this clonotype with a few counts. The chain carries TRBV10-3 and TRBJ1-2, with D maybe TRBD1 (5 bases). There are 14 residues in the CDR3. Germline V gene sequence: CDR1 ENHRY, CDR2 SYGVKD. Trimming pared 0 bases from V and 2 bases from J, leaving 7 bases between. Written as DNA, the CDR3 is TGTGCCATCAGTGAGTCTCGGGGGAACTATGGCTACACCTTC. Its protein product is CAISESRGNYGYTF.

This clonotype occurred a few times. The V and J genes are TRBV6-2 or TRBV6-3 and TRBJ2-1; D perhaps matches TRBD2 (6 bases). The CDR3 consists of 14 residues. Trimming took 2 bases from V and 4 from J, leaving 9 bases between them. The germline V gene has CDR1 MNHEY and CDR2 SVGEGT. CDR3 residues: CASSYVAAYNEQFF. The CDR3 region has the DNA TGTGCCAGCAGTTACGTAGCGGCATACAATGAGCAGTTCTTC.